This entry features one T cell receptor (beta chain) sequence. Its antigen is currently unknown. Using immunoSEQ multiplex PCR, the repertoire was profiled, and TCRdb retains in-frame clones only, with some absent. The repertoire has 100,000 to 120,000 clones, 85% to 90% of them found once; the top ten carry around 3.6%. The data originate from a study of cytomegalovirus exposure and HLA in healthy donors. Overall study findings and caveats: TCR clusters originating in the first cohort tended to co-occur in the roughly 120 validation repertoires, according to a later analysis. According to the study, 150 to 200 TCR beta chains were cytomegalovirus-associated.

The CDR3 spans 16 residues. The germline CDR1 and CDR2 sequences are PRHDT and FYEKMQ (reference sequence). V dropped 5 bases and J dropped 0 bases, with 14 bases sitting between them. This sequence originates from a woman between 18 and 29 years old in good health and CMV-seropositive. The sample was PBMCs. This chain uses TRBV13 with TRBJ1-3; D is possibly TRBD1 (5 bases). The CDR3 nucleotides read TGTGCCAGCAGCCTCGGGACTTCCCTCTCTGGAAACACCATATATTTT. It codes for CASSLGTSLSGNTIYF.